The 14 T cell receptor beta chains below all came from one sample that was sequenced in a study of T-cell memory formation after mild COVID-19. TCRdb analysed the 5' RACE reads with MiXCR anew, one entry per CDR3 protein. The top ten hold around 7.7% of the sample, which has 500,000 to 650,000 distinct CDR3 sequences, about a fifth seen once. The specimen was PBMCs or a T cell subset sorted from them (not recorded which). The receptors originated from an adult woman who had mild COVID-19 (a few samples of this study predate the infection). Cell type and time point are not known.

This clonotype was picked up a small number of times. This chain links TRBV5-1 with TRBJ2-7; D is perhaps TRBD2 (6 bases). Germline V gives CDR1 SGHRS, CDR2 YFSETQ. The CDR3 extends over 13 amino acids. The ends were cut back, 3 bases at V and 4 bases at J, with 11 bases in the middle. For the CDR3, the DNA is TGCGCCAGCAGCTCGACTAGTCAGTACGAGCAGTACTTC. Amino acids: CASSSTSQYEQYF. Complete variable domain (other parts from reference TRBV5-1 and TRBJ2-7): KAGVTQTPRYLIKTRGQQVTLSCSPISGHRSVSWYQQTPGQGLQFLFEYFSETQRNKGNFPGRFSGRQFSNSRSEMNVSTLELGDSALYLCASSSTSQYEQYFGPGTRLTVT.

This chain links TRBV12-3 or TRBV12-4 with TRBJ2-3; D may be TRBD1 or TRBD2 (5 bases each). Deletions cut 6 bases from V and 6 bases from J, with 16 bases between. The CDR3 sequence is 14 residues long. The CDR3 region has the DNA TGTGCCAGCAGCGGGACCCTATCGGCGGATACGCAGTATTTT. Translating it yields CASSGTLSADTQYF.

The table lists this clonotype with many counts. J is TRBJ2-7 and V is TRBV6-5; the match to TRBD1 covers 7 bases. Trimming removed 5 bases from V and 2 bases from J; junction bases left unmatched: 3. Germline V gene data show CDR1 as MNHEY and CDR2 as SVGAGI. The CDR3 consists of 13 residues. The CDR3 DNA is TGTGCCAGCAGTACCGGGACAGCCTACGAGCAGTACTTC. Translating gives CASSTGTAYEQYF.

J is TRBJ2-7 and V is TRBV25-1, with D perhaps TRBD2 (6 bases). Germline V CDR1 and CDR2: MGHDK, SYGVNS. The CDR3 spans 13 residues. V lost 1 base and J lost 2, with 6 bases in between. CDR3 loop: CASSESGAYEQYF. DNA for the CDR3: TGTGCCAGCAGTGAATCGGGGGCCTACGAGCAGTACTTC.

The genes are TRBV12-3 or TRBV12-4 and TRBJ2-2; D is perhaps TRBD1 (5 bases). V was pared by 3 bases and J by 3 bases, with 8 bases between. The CDR3 loop spans 14 amino acids. CDR3 bases: TGTGCCAGCAGTTTTGGGGCTTACACCGGGGAGCTGTTTTTT. Its protein product is CASSFGAYTGELFF.

This rearrangement joins TRBV6-1 to TRBJ2-7; D unresolved. V lost 2 bases and J 4 bases, leaving 18 bases between the germline ends. CDR1 and CDR2 (germline): MNHNS, SASEGT. This CDR3 has 16 residues. The CDR3 nucleotides are TGTGCCAGCAGTGAAAGGGTAGCTAGTTCAATTTACGAGCAGTACTTC. It yields the protein CASSERVASSIYEQYF.

This clonotype was seen ten or more times. This rearrangement joins TRBV10-3 to TRBJ2-1, with D uncertain. Germline CDR1 ENHRY, CDR2 SYGVKD. V was pared by 3 bases and J by 5 bases, with 8 bases between. The CDR3 extends over 13 amino acids. The CDR3 region is CAISDGRNNEQFF. CDR3 nucleotides: TGTGCCATCAGTGATGGGCGAAACAATGAGCAGTTCTTC.

In this sample, this clonotype turned up a few times. This chain connects TRBV7-8 to TRBJ2-2; TRBD1 aligns across 7 bases. The germline gives CDR1 SGHVS, CDR2 FQNEAQ. After removal of 3 bases from V and 6 bases from J, the junction contained 4 bases not matched to a gene. This CDR3 is 14 amino acids long. The CDR3 bases are TGTGCCAGCAGCTTTACAGGGGTCTCCGGGGAGCTGTTTTTT. Residues: CASSFTGVSGELFF.

The chain is built from TRBV27 and TRBJ1-2, with D uncertain. The ends were cut back, 5 bases at V and 4 bases at J, with 20 bases in the middle. This CDR3 region has 16 residues. Germline-derived CDR1 and CDR2 are MNHEY and SMNVEV (reference sequence). The CDR3 DNA reads as TGTGCCAGCAGTCTAGAAAGTCCTCCCTCGCGCTATGGCTACACCTTC. This encodes CASSLESPPSRYGYTF.

This chain links TRBV20-1 with TRBJ2-1; possibly TRBD1 for D (6 bases). CDR3 size: 12 residues. Germline-derived CDR1 and CDR2 are DFQATT and SNEGSKA (reference sequence). Trimming took 7 bases from V and 7 from J, leaving 14 bases between them. As DNA, the CDR3 is TGCAGTGGAGGGGGTCCGAGGAATGAGCAGTTCTTC. This codes for CSGGGPRNEQFF.

This chain links TRBV7-9 with TRBJ2-1; TRBD2 agrees at 7 bases. The CDR3 has 16 amino acids. Germline V gene sequence: CDR1 SEHNR, CDR2 FQNEAQ (reference sequence). Germline trimming cut 4 bases from V and 0 bases from J; bases unmatched to any gene: 6. This CDR3 reads CASSSQTSHSYNEQFF. CDR3 DNA sequence: TGTGCCAGCAGCTCCCAGACTAGCCACTCCTACAATGAGCAGTTCTTC.

This clonotype showed up just a few times. The V call is TRBV12-3 or TRBV12-4, the J call TRBJ2-1; 10 bases line up with TRBD2. Trimming cost V 7 bases and J 0 bases; bases outside gene matches: 12. This CDR3 has 18 residues. This CDR3 reads CASKPPPSGGPSYNEQFF. The CDR3 DNA reads TGTGCCAGCAAACCACCCCCTAGCGGGGGCCCCTCCTACAATGAGCAGTTCTTC.

The chain has TRBV10-3 and TRBJ2-7, with 10 bases aligning to TRBD2. Germline loops: CDR1 ENHRY, CDR2 SYGVKD. There are 15 residues in the CDR3. The trim removed 0 bases at V and 3 bases at J, leaving 2 bases unmatched. The CDR3 DNA follows: TGTGCCATCAGTGAGTCTCCTAGCGGGAGCTACGAGCAGTACTTC. Its protein product is CAISESPSGSYEQYF.

The chain recombines TRBV19 with TRBJ2-7; a weak D match, TRBD2 (6 bases). The V end lost 4 bases, the J end lost 5 bases, and 12 bases lay between the germline ends. This CDR3 region has 13 residues. Germline CDR1 and CDR2: LNHDA and SQIVND (reference sequence). This chain's CDR3 is CASSRRGSDEQYF. CDR3 bases: TGTGCCAGTAGTAGGAGGGGCAGCGACGAGCAGTACTTC.